This T cell receptor (beta chain) was identified in a study of blood T cells in healthy people across ages. The wider study: About one barcoded beta molecule per two T cells was the capture yield of template switching.

Russia was home to the donors, healthy Caucasian individuals aged roughly 6 to 90. PBMCs were isolated at a quantity of at least 7 million per sample. Germline CDR1 and CDR2: MNHEY and SMNVEV (reference sequence). This CDR3 is built from 17 residues. V gave up 6 bases and J gave up 0 bases; unmatched junction bases: 5. Together with a sample-barcoded 5' primer, a J-beta primer mix was included in a second PCR lasting roughly 6 to 12 cycles. TCRdb re-analysed the 5' RACE reads in MiXCR, keeping a single row per CDR3 protein. This sample has about a million distinct CDR3 sequences; roughly 51% occur once, and the top ten carry about 21%.

This chain joins TRBV27 and TRBJ2-6; the match to TRBD1 covers 10 bases. The origin of this receptor is a woman aged 60-75 years in good health. The source material was blood. The CDR3 DNA follows: TGTGCCAGCAGAGGGACAGGGGACGTCTCTGGGGCCAACGTCCTGACTTTC. Translating gives CASRGTGDVSGANVLTF.